The TCR beta chain under discussion was sequenced for a study of CD8 T cells in Susac syndrome. Random hexamers were used to reverse transcribe an amount of roughly 0.45 to 1 ug RNA. Amplification of TCR beta CDR3 was carried out by immunoSEQ multiplex PCR, which covered 54 Vbeta and 13 Jbeta segments. TCRdb reprocessed the immunoSEQ multiplex PCR reads via MiXCR and lists one record per CDR3 protein. There are about 89,000 distinct CDR3 sequences in the sample; about 93% occur only once, and around 0.31% lies in the top ten. Per germline, CDR1 PRHDT and CDR2 FYEKMQ (reference sequence). The CDR3 contains 15 residues. With 3 bases removed from V and 1 base from J, the gap between germline ends came to 12 bases.

Sequenced material: CD8+ T cells from PBMCs. The chain employs TRBV13 and TRBJ2-5; D is uncertain. The receptor's source is a human donor in good health. This CDR3 reads CASSLGETIQETQYF. The CDR3 nucleotides are TGTGCCAGCAGCTTGGGCGAAACCATCCAAGAGACCCAGTACTTC.